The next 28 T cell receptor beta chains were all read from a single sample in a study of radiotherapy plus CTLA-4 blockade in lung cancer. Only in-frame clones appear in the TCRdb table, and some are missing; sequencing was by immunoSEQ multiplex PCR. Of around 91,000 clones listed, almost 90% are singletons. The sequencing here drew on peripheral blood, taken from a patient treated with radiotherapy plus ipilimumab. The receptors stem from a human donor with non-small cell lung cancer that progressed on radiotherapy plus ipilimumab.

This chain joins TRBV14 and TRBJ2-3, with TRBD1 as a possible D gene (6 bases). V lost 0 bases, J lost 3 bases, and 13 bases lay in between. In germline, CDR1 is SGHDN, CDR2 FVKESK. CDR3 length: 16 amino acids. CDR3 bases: TGTGCCAGCAGCCAAGAAGGGGGTTGGGTGACAGATACGCAGTATTTT. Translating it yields CASSQEGGWVTDTQYF.

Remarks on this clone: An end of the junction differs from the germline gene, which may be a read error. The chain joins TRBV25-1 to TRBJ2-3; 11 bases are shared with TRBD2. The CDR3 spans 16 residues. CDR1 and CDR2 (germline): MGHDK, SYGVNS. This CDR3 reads CASSEGTSGSKDTQYF. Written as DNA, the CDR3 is TGTGCCAGCAGTGAAGGCACTAGCGGGAGCAAAGATACGCAGTATTTT.

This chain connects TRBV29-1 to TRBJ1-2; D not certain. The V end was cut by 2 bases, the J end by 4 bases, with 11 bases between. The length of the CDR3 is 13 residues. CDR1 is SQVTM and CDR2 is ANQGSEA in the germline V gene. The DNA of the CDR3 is TGCAGCGTTGAAAGGCAGGTGGGCTATGGCTACACCTTC. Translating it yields CSVERQVGYGYTF.

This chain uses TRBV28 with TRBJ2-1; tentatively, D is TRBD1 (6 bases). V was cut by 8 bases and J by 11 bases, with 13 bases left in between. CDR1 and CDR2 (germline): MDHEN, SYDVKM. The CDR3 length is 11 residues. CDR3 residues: CASRLGTQQFF. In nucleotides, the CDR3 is TGTGCCAGCCGGCTGGGGACACAGCAGTTCTTC.

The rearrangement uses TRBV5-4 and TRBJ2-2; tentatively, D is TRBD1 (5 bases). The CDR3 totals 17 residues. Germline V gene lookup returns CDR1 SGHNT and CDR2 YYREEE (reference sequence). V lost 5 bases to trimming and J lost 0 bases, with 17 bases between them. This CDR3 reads CASRPEAGPANTGELFF. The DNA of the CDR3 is TGTGCCAGCAGGCCGGAAGCAGGGCCCGCGAACACCGGGGAGCTGTTTTTT.

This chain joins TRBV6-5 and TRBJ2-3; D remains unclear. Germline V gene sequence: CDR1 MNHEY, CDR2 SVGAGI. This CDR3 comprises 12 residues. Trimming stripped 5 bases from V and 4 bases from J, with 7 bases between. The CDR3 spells CASSPTADTQYF. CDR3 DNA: TGTGCCAGCAGTCCTACGGCAGATACGCAGTATTTT.

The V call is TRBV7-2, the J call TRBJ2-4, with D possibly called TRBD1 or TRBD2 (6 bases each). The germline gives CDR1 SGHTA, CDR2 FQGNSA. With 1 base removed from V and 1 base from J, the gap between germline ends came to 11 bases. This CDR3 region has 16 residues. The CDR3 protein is CASSLVGGSAKNIQYF. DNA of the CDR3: TGTGCCAGCAGCTTAGTAGGGGGGTCCGCCAAAAACATTCAGTACTTC.

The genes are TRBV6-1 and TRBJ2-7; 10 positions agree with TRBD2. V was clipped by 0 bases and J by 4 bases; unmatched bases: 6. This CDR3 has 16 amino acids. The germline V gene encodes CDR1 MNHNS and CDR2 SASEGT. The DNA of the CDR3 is TGTGCCAGCAGTGAAGCCCCTAGCGGGAGTGTGTACGAGCAGTACTTC. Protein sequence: CASSEAPSGSVYEQYF.

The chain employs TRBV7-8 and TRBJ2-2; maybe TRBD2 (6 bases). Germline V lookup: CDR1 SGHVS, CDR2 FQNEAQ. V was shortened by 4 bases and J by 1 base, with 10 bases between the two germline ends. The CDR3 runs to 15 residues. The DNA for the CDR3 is TGTGCCAGCAGCTCGGGACTTTTGAACACCGGGGAGCTGTTTTTT. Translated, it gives CASSSGLLNTGELFF.

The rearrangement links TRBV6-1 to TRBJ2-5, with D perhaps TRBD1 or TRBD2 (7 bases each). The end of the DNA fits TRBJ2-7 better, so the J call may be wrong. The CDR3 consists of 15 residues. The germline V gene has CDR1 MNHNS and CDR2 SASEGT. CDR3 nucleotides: TGTGCCAGCAGTCACCGACAGGGACTATCCTACGAGCAGTACTTC. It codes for CASSHRQGLSYEQYF.

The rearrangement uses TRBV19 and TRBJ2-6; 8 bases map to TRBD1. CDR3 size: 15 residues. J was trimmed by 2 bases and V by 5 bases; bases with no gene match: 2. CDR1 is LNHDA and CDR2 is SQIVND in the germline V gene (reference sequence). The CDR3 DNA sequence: TGTGCCAGTAGTTCGGACAGGGCTGGGGCCAACGTCCTGACTTTC. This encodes CASSSDRAGANVLTF.

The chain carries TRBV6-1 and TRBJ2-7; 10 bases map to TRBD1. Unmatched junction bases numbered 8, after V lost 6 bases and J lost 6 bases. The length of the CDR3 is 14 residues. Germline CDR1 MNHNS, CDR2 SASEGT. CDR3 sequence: CASSDRQGAREQYF. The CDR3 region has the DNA TGTGCCAGCAGCGATAGACAGGGGGCACGCGAGCAGTACTTC.

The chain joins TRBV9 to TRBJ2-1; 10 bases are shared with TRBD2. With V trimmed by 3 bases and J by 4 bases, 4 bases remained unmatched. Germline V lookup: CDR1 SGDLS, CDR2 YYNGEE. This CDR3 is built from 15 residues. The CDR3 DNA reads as TGTGCCAGCAGCGAAGGACTAGCGGAATACAATGAGCAGTTCTTC. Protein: CASSEGLAEYNEQFF.

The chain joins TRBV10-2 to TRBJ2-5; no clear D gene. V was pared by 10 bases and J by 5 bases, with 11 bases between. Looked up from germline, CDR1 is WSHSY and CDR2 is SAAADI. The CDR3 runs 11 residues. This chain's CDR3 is CATMDRETQYF. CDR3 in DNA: TGCGCCACCATGGACCGGGAGACCCAGTACTTC.

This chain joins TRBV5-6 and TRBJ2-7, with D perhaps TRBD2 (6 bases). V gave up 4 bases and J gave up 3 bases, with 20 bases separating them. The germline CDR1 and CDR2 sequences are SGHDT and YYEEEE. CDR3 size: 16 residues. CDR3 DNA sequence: TGTGCCAGCAGCGGGATAGATAGCGGTCTGGACTACGAGCAGTACTTC. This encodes CASSGIDSGLDYEQYF.

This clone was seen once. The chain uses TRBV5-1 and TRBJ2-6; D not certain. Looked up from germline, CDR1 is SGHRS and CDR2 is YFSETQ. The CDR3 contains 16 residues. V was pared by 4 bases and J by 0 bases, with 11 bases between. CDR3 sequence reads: CASSPSSSSGANVLTF. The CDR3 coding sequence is TGCGCCAGCAGCCCGAGTAGCTCCTCTGGGGCCAACGTCCTGACTTTC.

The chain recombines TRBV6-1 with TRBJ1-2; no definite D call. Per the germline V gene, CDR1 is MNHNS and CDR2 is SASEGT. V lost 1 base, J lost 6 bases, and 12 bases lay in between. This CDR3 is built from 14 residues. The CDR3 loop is CASSEVPRVDGYTF. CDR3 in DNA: TGTGCCAGCAGTGAAGTCCCCCGAGTGGATGGCTACACCTTC.

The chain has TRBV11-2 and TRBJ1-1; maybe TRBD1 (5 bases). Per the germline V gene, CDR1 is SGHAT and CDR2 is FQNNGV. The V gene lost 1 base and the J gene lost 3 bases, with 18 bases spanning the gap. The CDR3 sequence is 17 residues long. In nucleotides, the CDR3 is TGTGCCAGCAGCTTAGTTTCTTACGGGGCACGGCACACTGAAGCTTTCTTT. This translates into CASSLVSYGARHTEAFF. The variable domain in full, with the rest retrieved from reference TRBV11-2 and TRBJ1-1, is EAGVAQSPRYKIIEKRQSVAFWCNPISGHATLYWYQQILGQGPKLLIQFQNNGVVDDSQLPKDRFSAERLKGVDSTLKIQPAKLEDSAVYLCASSLVSYGARHTEAFFGQGTRLTVV.

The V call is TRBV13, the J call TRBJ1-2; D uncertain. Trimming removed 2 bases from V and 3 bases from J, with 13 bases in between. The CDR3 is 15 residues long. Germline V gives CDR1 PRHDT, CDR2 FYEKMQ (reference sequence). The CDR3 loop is CASSLRAGGDYGYTF. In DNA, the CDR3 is TGTGCCAGCAGCTTACGGGCAGGTGGGGACTATGGCTACACCTTC.

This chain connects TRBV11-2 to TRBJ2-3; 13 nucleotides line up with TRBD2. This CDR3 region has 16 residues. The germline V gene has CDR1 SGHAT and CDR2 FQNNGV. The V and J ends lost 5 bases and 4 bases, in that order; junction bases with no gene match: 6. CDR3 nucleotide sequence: TGTGCCAGCAGCCCCCGGACTAGCGGGAGTGCAGATACGCAGTATTTT. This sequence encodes CASSPRTSGSADTQYF.

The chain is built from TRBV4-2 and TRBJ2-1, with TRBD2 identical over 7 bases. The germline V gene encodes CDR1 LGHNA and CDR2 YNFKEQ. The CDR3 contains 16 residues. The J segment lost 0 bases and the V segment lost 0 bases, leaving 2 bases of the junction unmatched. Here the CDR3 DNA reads TGTGCCAGCAGCCAAGAGGGCGGGGGCTCCTACAATGAGCAGTTCTTC. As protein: CASSQEGGGSYNEQFF.

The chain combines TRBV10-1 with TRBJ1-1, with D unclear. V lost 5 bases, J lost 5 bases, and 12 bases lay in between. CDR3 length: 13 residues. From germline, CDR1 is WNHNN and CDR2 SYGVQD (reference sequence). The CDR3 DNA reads TGCGCCAGCAGTCCCGGCCTGGTAACTGAAGCTTTCTTT. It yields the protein CASSPGLVTEAFF.

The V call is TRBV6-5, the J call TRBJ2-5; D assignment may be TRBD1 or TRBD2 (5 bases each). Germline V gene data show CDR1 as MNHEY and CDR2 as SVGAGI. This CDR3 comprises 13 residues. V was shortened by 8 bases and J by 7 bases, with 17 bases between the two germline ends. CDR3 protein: CASQASGTGTQYF. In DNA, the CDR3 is TGTGCCAGCCAGGCGAGTGGGACGGGGACCCAGTACTTC.

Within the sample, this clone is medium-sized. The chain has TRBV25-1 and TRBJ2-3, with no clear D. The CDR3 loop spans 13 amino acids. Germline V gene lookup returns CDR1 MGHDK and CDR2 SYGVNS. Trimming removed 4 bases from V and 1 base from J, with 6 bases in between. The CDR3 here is CASSGLRTDTQYF. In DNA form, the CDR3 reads TGTGCCAGCAGTGGTCTACGCACAGATACGCAGTATTTT.

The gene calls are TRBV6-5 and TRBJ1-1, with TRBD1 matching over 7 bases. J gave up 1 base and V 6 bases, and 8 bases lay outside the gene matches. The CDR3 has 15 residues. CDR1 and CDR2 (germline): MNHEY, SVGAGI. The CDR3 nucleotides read TGTGCCAGCAGACCTTCGACAGGGAAGAACACTGAAGCTTTCTTT. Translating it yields CASRPSTGKNTEAFF.

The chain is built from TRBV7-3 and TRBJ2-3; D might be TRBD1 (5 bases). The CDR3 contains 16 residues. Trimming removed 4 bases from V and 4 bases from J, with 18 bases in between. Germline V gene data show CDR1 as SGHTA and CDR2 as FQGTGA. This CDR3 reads CASSSQGHGASDTQYF. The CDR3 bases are TGTGCCAGCAGCTCGCAGGGTCACGGCGCCTCAGATACGCAGTATTTT.

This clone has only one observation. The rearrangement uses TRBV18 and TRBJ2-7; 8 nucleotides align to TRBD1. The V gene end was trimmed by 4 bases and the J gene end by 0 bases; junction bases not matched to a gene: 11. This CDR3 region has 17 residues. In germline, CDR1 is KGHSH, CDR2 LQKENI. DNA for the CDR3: TGTGCCAGCTCACTACCTGGGACAGGACCTCTCTCCTACGAGCAGTACTTC. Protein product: CASSLPGTGPLSYEQYF.

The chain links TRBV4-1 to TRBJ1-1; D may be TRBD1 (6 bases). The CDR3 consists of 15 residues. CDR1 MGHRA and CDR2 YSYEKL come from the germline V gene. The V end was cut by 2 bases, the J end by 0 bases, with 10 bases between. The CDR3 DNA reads TGCGCCAGCAGCCAAACCAGGGGCATGAACACTGAAGCTTTCTTT. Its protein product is CASSQTRGMNTEAFF.